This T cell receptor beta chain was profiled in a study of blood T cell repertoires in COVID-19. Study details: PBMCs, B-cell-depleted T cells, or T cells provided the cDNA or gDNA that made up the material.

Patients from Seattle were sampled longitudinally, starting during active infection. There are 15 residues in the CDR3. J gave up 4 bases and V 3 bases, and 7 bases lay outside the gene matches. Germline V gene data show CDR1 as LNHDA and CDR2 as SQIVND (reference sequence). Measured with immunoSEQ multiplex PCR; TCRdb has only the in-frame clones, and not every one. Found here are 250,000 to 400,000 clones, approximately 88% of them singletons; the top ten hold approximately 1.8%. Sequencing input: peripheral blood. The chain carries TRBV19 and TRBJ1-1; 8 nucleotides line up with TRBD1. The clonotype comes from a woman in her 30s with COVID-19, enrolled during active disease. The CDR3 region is CASSIAGGGSTEAFF. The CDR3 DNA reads TGTGCCAGTAGTATTGCAGGGGGCGGGAGCACTGAAGCTTTCTTT.